The following is a T cell receptor beta chain sequence with its context. The antigen remains unidentified. The data are from a study of OX40 agonist ivuxolimab in advanced cancers. Overall study: Among those treated, three patients had partial responses, one with hepatocellular carcinoma and two with cutaneous melanoma.

This CDR3 contains 15 residues. Losses at the gene ends were 0 bases for V and 0 bases for J; bases not matched to a gene: 2. Looked up from germline, CDR1 is MNHEY and CDR2 is SVGAGI. The method was immunoSEQ multiplex PCR; TCRdb's version includes in-frame clones alone and lacks a portion of them. The table includes tens of thousands of clones, 85% to 90% detected once. Study-level findings and limits: With doses of 0.1-3.0 mg/kg, partial responders showed among the lowest clonal expansion. More expanded clones were found, on average, in CD8+ than in CD4+ T cells.

The chain uses TRBV6-5 and TRBJ2-7; TRBD2 matches at 7 bases. Sample: CD4+ or CD8+ T cells sorted from blood, taken in a trial of the OX40 agonist ivuxolimab. This TCR derives from an adult with an advanced solid tumor such as melanoma, head and neck, liver or kidney cancer. CDR3 bases: TGTGCCAGCAGTTACTCTGGCGGGAGCTCCTACGAGCAGTACTTC. Amino acids: CASSYSGGSSYEQYF.